This TCR beta chain was identified during a study of T cells in localized non-small cell lung cancer. The CDR3 is made up of 13 amino acids. CDR1 and CDR2 from the germline V gene are SGHRS and YFSETQ. The germline V and J ends were trimmed by 3 bases and 7 bases, with 14 bases remaining between them. Here immunoSEQ multiplex PCR was the method, and the copy in TCRdb shows in-frame clones only, minus some. The sample lists fewer than 95,000 clones, roughly 93% seen once, with about 4% in the top ten. This TCR derives from a woman between 35 and 75 years old with stage II squamous cell lung carcinoma. The chain has TRBV5-1 and TRBJ2-7; D not certain. This specimen was PBMCs, taken before any cancer treatment. The CDR3 sequence: CASSSGPKDEQYF. The CDR3 bases are TGCGCCAGCAGCTCGGGCCCAAAGGATGAGCAGTACTTC. The full variable domain, in which reference TRBV5-1 and TRBJ2-7 provide the parts outside the CDR3, is KAGVTQTPRYLIKTRGQQVTLSCSPISGHRSVSWYQQTPGQGLQFLFEYFSETQRNKGNFPGRFSGRQFSNSRSEMNVSTLELGDSALYLCASSSGPKDEQYFGPGTRLTVT.